Listed below are T cell receptor beta chains from one sample, sequenced in a study of tumor-infiltrating lymphocytes in localized non-small cell lung cancer. The table came from immunoSEQ multiplex PCR; TCRdb's copy has only in-frame clones and leaves some out. The table includes about 10,000 clones, about 76% detected once. Sequenced: uninvolved lung tissue not adjacent to the tumor. These receptors came from a human donor with non-small cell lung cancer. Both conserved end residues are part of each CDR3. A D gene is named only where the DNA matches it firmly. Expanded clones are given a class, and other clones once, few, many or no size at all.

TRBD1 | TRBJ1-2 | TRBV11-2 | . | CASSPRTGTDYGYTF | TGTGCCAGCAGCCCCAGGACAGGGACTGACTATGGCTACACCTTC
TRBD2 | TRBJ2-3 | TRBV27 | . | CASSFLTSGSYGTDTQYF | TGTGCCAGCAGTTTTCTCACTAGCGGGAGTTACGGCACAGATACGCAGTATTTT
TRBD1 | TRBJ2-1 | TRBV19 | . | CASTTFQGDNEQFF | TGTGCCAGTACGACATTCCAGGGGGACAATGAGCAGTTCTTC
. | TRBJ1-5 | TRBV6-6 | . | CASSNLRHQPQHF | TGTGCCAGCAGTAACCTTCGACATCAGCCCCAGCATTTT
TRBD1 | TRBJ2-7 | TRBV9 | few | CASSVAGTGRYEQYF | TGTGCCAGCAGCGTAGCCGGGACAGGTCGCTACGAGCAGTACTTC
. | TRBJ2-1 | TRBV7-2 | . | CASSFTVPNGEQFF | TGTGCCAGCAGCTTTACCGTTCCCAACGGTGAGCAGTTCTTC
. | TRBJ2-2 | TRBV4-3 | . | CASSQETPTVPGELFF | TGCGCCAGCAGCCAAGAAACTCCGACAGTACCCGGGGAGCTGTTTTTT
. | TRBJ1-2 | TRBV27 | . | CASSRGQSISSPNYGYTF | TGTGCCAGCAGCCGGGGTCAGAGCATCTCCTCCCCGAACTATGGCTACACCTTC
. | TRBJ1-4 | TRBV27 | . | CASSRVNEKLFF | TGTGCCAGCAGTAGGGTGAATGAAAAACTGTTTTTT
TRBD2 | TRBJ2-1 | TRBV11-2 | . | CASSMSRTSGRFNEQFF | TGTGCCAGCAGCATGAGCCGGACTAGCGGGAGATTTAATGAGCAGTTCTTC
. | TRBJ2-7 | TRBV9 | . | CASSVSGLSPGDEQYF | TGTGCCAGCAGCGTATCCGGGCTATCCCCTGGGGACGAGCAGTACTTC
. | TRBJ1-6 | TRBV6-5 | . | CASTKGSSYNSPLHF | TGTGCCAGCACCAAGGGGAGCTCCTATAATTCACCCCTCCACTTT
. | TRBJ1-1 | TRBV7-3 | . | CASSLTPGVGTEAFF | TGTGCCAGCAGCTTAACCCCCGGGGTCGGCACTGAAGCTTTCTTT
. | TRBJ2-1 | TRBV5-1 | . | CASSLVEGAYNEQFF | TGCGCCAGCAGCTTGGTAGAGGGGGCCTACAATGAGCAGTTCTTC
TRBD1 | TRBJ1-6 | TRBV13 | few | CASSVDRAGSPLHF | TGTGCCAGCAGCGTAGACAGGGCGGGCTCACCCCTCCACTTT
. | TRBJ1-4 | TRBV19 | . | CASSERADVRVEKLFF | TGTGCCAGTAGTGAGCGGGCGGATGTACGAGTTGAGAAACTGTTTTTT
. | TRBJ1-5 | TRBV25-1 | . | CASSAGPPGQPQHF | TGTGCCAGCAGTGCGGGGCCACCAGGTCAGCCCCAGCATTTT
. | TRBJ1-1 | TRBV2 | medium-sized | CASRIEGTENTEAFF | TGTGCCAGCAGAATAGAGGGCACCGAGAACACTGAAGCTTTCTTT